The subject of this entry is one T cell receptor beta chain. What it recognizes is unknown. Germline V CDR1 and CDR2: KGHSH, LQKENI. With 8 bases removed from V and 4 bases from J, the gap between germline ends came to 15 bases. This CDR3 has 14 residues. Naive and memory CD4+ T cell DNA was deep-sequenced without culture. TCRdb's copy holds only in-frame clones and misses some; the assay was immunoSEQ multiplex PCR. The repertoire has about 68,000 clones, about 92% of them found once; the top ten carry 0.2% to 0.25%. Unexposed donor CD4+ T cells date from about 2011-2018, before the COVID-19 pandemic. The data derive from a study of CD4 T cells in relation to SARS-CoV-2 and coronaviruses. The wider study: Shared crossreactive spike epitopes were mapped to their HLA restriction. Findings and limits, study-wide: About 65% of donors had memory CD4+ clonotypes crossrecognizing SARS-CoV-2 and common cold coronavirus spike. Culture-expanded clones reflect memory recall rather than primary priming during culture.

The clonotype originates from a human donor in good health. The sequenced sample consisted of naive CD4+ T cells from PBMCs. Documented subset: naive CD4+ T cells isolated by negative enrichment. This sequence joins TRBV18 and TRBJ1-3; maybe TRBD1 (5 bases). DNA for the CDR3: TGTGCCAGCCCGGGACTCGCGGAAGGAAACACCATATATTTT. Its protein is CASPGLAEGNTIYF.